One sample yielded the 22 T cell receptor beta chains listed below, sequenced in a study of OX40 agonist ivuxolimab in advanced cancers. Profiled with immunoSEQ multiplex PCR; TCRdb holds only in-frame clones, not every one. The repertoire holds roughly 70,000 clones, roughly four fifths seen once, with roughly 6.2% in the top ten. Source: CD4+ or CD8+ T cells sorted from blood, taken in a trial of the OX40 agonist ivuxolimab. Receptors were obtained from an adult with an advanced solid tumor such as melanoma, head and neck, liver or kidney cancer.

The table lists this clone with a count of one. CDR3 in amino acids: CASSLGTENQPQHF. The CDR3 DNA sequence: TGTGCCAGCAGTCTCGGGACGGAGAATCAGCCCCAGCATTTT. The genes are TRBV6-6 and TRBJ1-5; tentative D call: TRBD1 (5 bases). The V and J ends lost 5 bases and 4 bases respectively, with 12 bases between them. Germline V gene data show CDR1 as MNHNY and CDR2 as SVGAGI (reference sequence). This CDR3 contains 14 residues.

The V call is TRBV7-9, the J call TRBJ1-3; D not resolved. The length of the CDR3 is 15 residues. The V end lost 3 bases, the J end lost 0 bases, and 9 bases lay between the germline ends. Germline V gives CDR1 SEHNR, CDR2 FQNEAQ (reference sequence). The CDR3 sequence: CASSFRGHSGNTIYF. CDR3 DNA: TGTGCCAGCAGCTTTCGGGGTCACTCTGGAAACACCATATATTTT.

In this sample, this clone turned up a few times. The J gene is TRBJ2-5, the V gene TRBV27, with TRBD1 matching over 8 bases. The CDR3 sequence is 13 residues long. Looked up from germline, CDR1 is MNHEY and CDR2 is SMNVEV (reference sequence). V shed 2 bases, J shed 4 bases, and the junction held 0 bases outside the gene matches. The CDR3 nucleotides read TGTGCCAGCAGTTTACAGGGGGCAGAGACCCAGTACTTC. Protein product: CASSLQGAETQYF.

The chain couples TRBV7-2 to TRBJ1-2; D uncertain. The CDR3 runs 16 residues. Trimming pared 2 bases from V and 4 bases from J, leaving 17 bases between. Germline V gene sequence: CDR1 SGHTA, CDR2 FQGNSA. DNA of the CDR3: TGTGCCAGCAGCTTATTGGGCGACACGAAGTTCTATGGCTACACCTTC. Its protein is CASSLLGDTKFYGYTF.

This clone was picked up one time. The V gene is TRBV5-1, the J gene TRBJ2-5; D possibly corresponds to TRBD1 (6 bases). V was trimmed by 4 bases and J by 1 base, leaving 17 bases between them. The CDR3 is 16 residues long. Per the germline V gene, CDR1 is SGHRS and CDR2 is YFSETQ. This chain's CDR3 is CASSIPQGFGQETQYF. The CDR3 nucleotides read TGCGCCAGCAGCATACCACAGGGTTTTGGCCAAGAGACCCAGTACTTC.

This clone has a single count. The genes are TRBV2 and TRBJ2-1; D gene ambiguous. The CDR3 is 15 amino acids. The V and J ends lost 2 bases and 0 bases respectively, with 8 bases between them. Germline-derived CDR1 and CDR2 are SNHLY and FYNNEI. The CDR3 region has the DNA TGTGCCAGCAGTGAAAGGGAAGGCTCCTACAATGAGCAGTTCTTC. The encoded protein is CASSEREGSYNEQFF.

The genes are TRBV2 and TRBJ1-5; D not certain. The germline gives CDR1 SNHLY, CDR2 FYNNEI. Between the trimmed V and J ends, which lost 5 bases and 2 bases, there was a span of 10 bases. This CDR3 contains 14 residues. The CDR3 reads CASSRAQGNQPQHF. CDR3 in DNA: TGTGCCAGCAGTCGGGCCCAAGGCAATCAGCCCCAGCATTTT.

The chain recombines TRBV11-2 with TRBJ1-1; no clear D. V gave up 5 bases and J gave up 6 bases, with 13 bases separating them. This CDR3 is built from 13 residues. CDR1 is SGHAT, CDR2 FQNNGV, per germline. The CDR3 DNA reads as TGTGCCAGCAGCCTGCAAAAAAGGGCTGAAGCTTTCTTT. It yields the protein CASSLQKRAEAFF. Variable domain in full (rest from reference TRBV11-2 and TRBJ1-1): EAGVAQSPRYKIIEKRQSVAFWCNPISGHATLYWYQQILGQGPKLLIQFQNNGVVDDSQLPKDRFSAERLKGVDSTLKIQPAKLEDSAVYLCASSLQKRAEAFFGQGTRLTVV.

The sample holds a few counts of this clone. The chain joins TRBV7-2 to TRBJ2-5; 9 bases are shared with TRBD2. V gave up 4 bases and J gave up 4 bases; unmatched junction bases: 16. There are 18 residues in the CDR3. Germline-derived CDR1 and CDR2 are SGHTA and FQGNSA. The CDR3 region is CASSSASWLAGSGETQYF. CDR3 DNA sequence: TGTGCCAGCAGCTCAGCTTCCTGGCTAGCGGGATCCGGAGAGACCCAGTACTTC.

This clone was observed a handful of times. The chain recombines TRBV7-8 with TRBJ1-4; D call uncertain. The CDR3 has 14 residues. Germline V gene sequence: CDR1 SGHVS, CDR2 FQNEAQ. Trimming removed 2 bases from V and 0 bases from J, with 4 bases in between. CDR3 sequence reads: CASSLLTTNEKLFF. The CDR3 bases are TGTGCCAGCAGCTTATTAACAACTAATGAAAAACTGTTTTTT.

V is TRBV7-9 and J is TRBJ2-3, with TRBD2 matching 7 bases. Germline V gives CDR1 SEHNR, CDR2 FQNEAQ (reference sequence). This CDR3 has 15 amino acids. J lost 1 base, V lost 8 bases, and 9 bases had no gene match. CDR3 region: CASHRLADGTDTQYF. The CDR3 nucleotides are TGTGCCAGCCATAGACTAGCCGATGGCACAGATACGCAGTATTTT.

This chain connects TRBV5-1 to TRBJ2-7; D not certain. In germline, CDR1 is SGHRS, CDR2 YFSETQ. V lost 0 bases, J lost 3 bases, and 7 bases lay in between. The CDR3 runs 13 residues. This CDR3 reads CASSLGRLYEQYF. CDR3 DNA sequence: TGCGCCAGCAGCTTGGGTCGGCTCTACGAGCAGTACTTC. The variable domain in full, completed from reference TRBV5-1 and TRBJ2-7, reads KAGVTQTPRYLIKTRGQQVTLSCSPISGHRSVSWYQQTPGQGLQFLFEYFSETQRNKGNFPGRFSGRQFSNSRSEMNVSTLELGDSALYLCASSLGRLYEQYFGPGTRLTVT.

The rearrangement uses TRBV18 and TRBJ1-1; D not certain. Between the trimmed V and J ends, which lost 1 base and 0 bases, there was a span of 12 bases. Germline CDR1 KGHSH, CDR2 LQKENI. The CDR3 sequence is 16 residues long. The CDR3 DNA follows: TGTGCCAGCTCACCACGGCAGGTTAACATGAACACTGAAGCTTTCTTT. Protein: CASSPRQVNMNTEAFF.

The chain links TRBV6-5 to TRBJ2-3; TRBD1 matches 7 bases. J was trimmed by 2 bases and V by 5 bases; bases with no gene match: 7. Germline V gene sequence: CDR1 MNHEY, CDR2 SVGAGI. The CDR3 consists of 15 residues. CDR3 in amino acids: CASSPETGITDTQYF. The CDR3 DNA reads as TGTGCCAGCAGTCCAGAGACAGGGATCACAGATACGCAGTATTTT.

The rearrangement joins TRBV6-1 to TRBJ1-3, with no clear D. Germline values: CDR1 MNHNS, CDR2 SASEGT. CDR3 length: 14 residues. V was pared by 2 bases and J by 5 bases, with 10 bases between. This CDR3 reads CASSEFSWRNTIYF. CDR3 sequence (DNA): TGTGCCAGCAGTGAATTTTCCTGGAGAAACACCATATATTTT.

The rearrangement links TRBV2 to TRBJ1-3, with D possibly TRBD1 on 6 matching bases. The CDR3 is 16 residues long. Germline CDR1 SNHLY, CDR2 FYNNEI. The V gene lost 4 bases and the J gene lost 0 bases, with 13 bases spanning the gap. The CDR3 protein is CASSAQQGASGNTIYF. The CDR3 bases are TGTGCCAGCAGTGCCCAACAGGGTGCCTCTGGAAACACCATATATTTT.

The rearrangement links TRBV5-1 to TRBJ1-1, with D maybe TRBD1 (5 bases). V lost 1 base to trimming and J lost 6 bases, with 16 bases between them. Germline assignment: CDR1 SGHRS and CDR2 YFSETQ. This CDR3 spans 15 amino acids. CDR3 bases: TGCGCCAGCAGCTTGCCTCCCCTAGGGGTGGCTGAAGCTTTCTTT. Its protein product is CASSLPPLGVAEAFF.

The J gene is TRBJ2-7, the V gene TRBV5-6, with a tentative D call TRBD1 (5 bases). The CDR3 is 16 residues long. Germline values: CDR1 SGHDT, CDR2 YYEEEE. V was trimmed by 4 bases and J by 0 bases, leaving 17 bases between them. This CDR3 is CASSPGWTRASYEQYF. CDR3 in DNA: TGTGCCAGCAGCCCAGGTTGGACACGAGCCTCCTACGAGCAGTACTTC.

The V and J genes are TRBV5-4 and TRBJ1-1; perhaps TRBD1 as D (5 bases). Looked up from germline, CDR1 is SGHNT and CDR2 is YYREEE (reference sequence). V was trimmed by 4 bases and J by 1 base, leaving 14 bases between them. CDR3 length: 15 amino acids. CDR3 bases: TGTGCCAGCAGCGATCTCCGGGACGGGAACACTGAAGCTTTCTTT. Amino acid sequence: CASSDLRDGNTEAFF.

V is TRBV7-2 and J is TRBJ1-5; D ambiguous. The V gene lost 1 base and the J gene lost 5 bases, with 12 bases spanning the gap. The CDR3 is 15 amino acids. Germline-derived CDR1 and CDR2 are SGHTA and FQGNSA. CDR3 sequence (DNA): TGTGCCAGCAGCTTAGTCGAGTGGAACGATCAGCCCCAGCATTTT. Translating gives CASSLVEWNDQPQHF.

V gene TRBV5-1 combines with J gene TRBJ1-1; D perhaps matches TRBD1 (5 bases). V was cut by 0 bases and J by 6 bases, with 9 bases left in between. The germline V gene encodes CDR1 SGHRS and CDR2 YFSETQ. CDR3 length: 13 residues. CDR3 DNA sequence: TGCGCCAGCAGCTTGGCGGCACAGGCTGAAGCTTTCTTT. Translated, it gives CASSLAAQAEAFF.

This rearrangement joins TRBV6-8 to TRBJ2-7, with D possibly matching TRBD1 (6 bases). The CDR3 runs to 14 residues. Trimming shortened V by 5 bases and J by 2 bases, and 13 bases separated the two germline ends. CDR1 and CDR2 from the germline V gene are MNHGY and SAAAGT. CDR3 residues: CASSGTLYAYEQYF. In nucleotides, the CDR3 is TGTGCCAGCAGTGGGACACTCTACGCCTACGAGCAGTACTTC.